This TCR beta chain was sequenced for a study of blood T cells in healthy people across ages. CDR3 length: 11 residues. CDR1 and CDR2 from the germline V gene are SGHRS and YFSETQ. Using a J-beta primer mix together with a sample-barcoded 5' primer, a second PCR was run for 7 to 11 cycles. TCRdb processed the 5' RACE reads anew with MiXCR; each CDR3 protein has one entry. This sample carries 600,000 to 800,000 distinct CDR3 sequences, under 25% of them seen once, and the ten largest clones take roughly 3.9%. Study observations and caveats: The study found TCR beta diversity correlated strongly with naive T cell percentage.

The extraction recovered at least 5.5 micrograms of total RNA per sample. Of note for this clonotype: The antigen remains unidentified. A much more abundant neighbour one base away suggests this may be a read error.

Material: blood. The rearrangement joins TRBV5-1 to TRBJ1-1; D uncertain. This receptor was identified in a man in his 70s in good health. CDR3 DNA sequence: TGCGCCAGCAGCTTGGGCACTGAAACTTTCTTT. Encoded protein: CASSLGTETFF.